A single sample is the source of the 13 T cell receptor beta chains below, sequenced in a study of cytomegalovirus exposure and HLA in healthy donors. Researchers ran the PCR with 60 Vbeta and 13 Jbeta primers. Generated by immunoSEQ multiplex PCR, the TCRdb table keeps only in-frame clones and is missing some. Of 200,000 to 250,000 clones listed, around 81% are singletons. The sequencing input was PBMCs. The source is a woman aged 55-70 years in good health and CMV-seropositive.

The V gene is TRBV18, the J gene TRBJ2-7; 8 nucleotides agree with TRBD2. Unmatched junction bases numbered 3, after V lost 0 bases and J lost 2 bases. From germline, CDR1 is KGHSH and CDR2 LQKENI. The CDR3 contains 15 residues. CDR3 sequence: CASSPPSGRTYEQYF. The CDR3 region has the DNA TGTGCCAGCTCACCACCAAGCGGGAGAACCTACGAGCAGTACTTC. The whole variable domain, remainder taken from reference TRBV18 and TRBJ2-7, is NAGVMQNPRHLVRRRGQEARLRCSPMKGHSHVYWYRQLPEEGLKFMVYLQKENIIDESGMPKERFSAEFPKEGPSILRIQQVVRGDSAAYFCASSPPSGRTYEQYFGPGTRLTVT.

This chain links TRBV9 with TRBJ1-1, with a possible D match to TRBD1 (6 bases). The germline V gene has CDR1 SGDLS and CDR2 YYNGEE. V was shortened by 0 bases and J by 4 bases, with 16 bases between the two germline ends. The CDR3 consists of 16 residues. CDR3 sequence: CASSVEQGGRGTEAFF. The CDR3 region has the DNA TGTGCCAGCAGCGTAGAACAGGGAGGGAGAGGCACTGAAGCTTTCTTT.

The chain combines TRBV28 with TRBJ2-3; 8 bases map to TRBD1. V trimming: 3 bases; J trimming: 4 bases; junction bases outside the gene matches: 6. The V gene's germline CDR1 is MDHEN and CDR2 SYDVKM. The CDR3 covers 15 residues. In nucleotides, the CDR3 is TGTGCCAGCAGTTTCACAGGGGGTTTCGCAGATACGCAGTATTTT. As protein: CASSFTGGFADTQYF.

J is TRBJ2-1 and V is TRBV6-6, with D perhaps TRBD2 (6 bases). Germline CDR1 reads MNHNY; CDR2 reads SVGAGI (reference sequence). V shed 8 bases and J shed 14 bases, with 13 bases lying between them. This CDR3 is 10 amino acids long. CDR3 sequence reads: CASGAGLKFF. CDR3 bases: TGTGCCAGCGGGGCGGGACTGAAGTTCTTC.

The rearrangement links TRBV28 to TRBJ2-1; TRBD2 matches at 9 bases. This CDR3 spans 16 amino acids. Trimming cost V 5 bases and J 5 bases; bases outside gene matches: 10. Germline loops: CDR1 MDHEN, CDR2 SYDVKM. CDR3 DNA sequence: TGTGCCAGCAGTCCCCTCCTAGCGGGACTACACAATGAGCAGTTCTTC. Residues: CASSPLLAGLHNEQFF.

The genes are TRBV7-9 and TRBJ1-2, with 9 bases matching TRBD1. The V gene's germline CDR1 is SEHNR and CDR2 FQNEAQ (reference sequence). There are 13 residues in the CDR3. V shed 5 bases, J shed 8 bases, and the junction held 6 bases outside the gene matches. The CDR3 bases are TGTGCCAGCAGCCCGGGACAGGGTGGAGGCTACACCTTC. Its translation: CASSPGQGGGYTF.

The V gene is TRBV7-3, the J gene TRBJ2-2; TRBD2 is a possible D gene (6 bases). CDR3 size: 13 residues. V was cut by 1 base and J by 7 bases, with 7 bases left in between. Germline lookup yields CDR1 SGHTA and CDR2 FQGTGA. The CDR3 is CASSLRTNGELFF. CDR3 DNA: TGTGCCAGCAGCTTAAGGACTAACGGGGAGCTGTTTTTT. Together with reference TRBV7-3 and TRBJ2-2, the CDR3 gives the full variable domain: GAGVSQTPSNKVTEKGKYVELRCDPISGHTALYWYRQSLGQGPEFLIYFQGTGAADDSGLPNDRFFAVRPEGSVSTLKIQRTERGDSAVYLCASSLRTNGELFFGEGSRLTVL.

In DNA form, the CDR3 reads TGTGCCAGCAGTTTTGACTTGCGCTACGAGCAGTACTTC. Translation gives CASSFDLRYEQYF. This chain connects TRBV27 to TRBJ2-7; D remains unclear. V gave up 3 bases and J gave up 3 bases, with 9 bases separating them. CDR3 length: 13 amino acids. Germline values: CDR1 MNHEY, CDR2 SMNVEV (reference sequence).

This chain connects TRBV13 to TRBJ2-7; D is uncertain. The V end was cut by 1 base, the J end by 0 bases, with 4 bases between. This CDR3 contains 13 residues. Germline CDR1 PRHDT, CDR2 FYEKMQ (reference sequence). CDR3 DNA: TGTGCCAGCAGCTTAGTGAGCTCCTACGAGCAGTACTTC. This encodes CASSLVSSYEQYF.

The CDR3 DNA is TGTGCCAGTAGTATAGTCACTAACTATGGCTACACCTTC. It translates to CASSIVTNYGYTF. J is TRBJ1-2 and V is TRBV19; D unresolved. CDR1 and CDR2 (germline): LNHDA, SQIVND (reference sequence). The CDR3 consists of 13 residues. The V end was cut by 1 base, the J end by 0 bases, with 3 bases between. The variable domain in full, with the rest retrieved from reference TRBV19 and TRBJ1-2, is DGGITQSPKYLFRKEGQNVTLSCEQNLNHDAMYWYRQDPGQGLRLIYYSQIVNDFQKGDIAEGYSVSREKKESFPLTVTSAQKNPTAFYLCASSIVTNYGYTFGSGTRLTVV.

This chain connects TRBV29-1 to TRBJ1-2; maybe TRBD1 (5 bases). V was shortened by 4 bases and J by 6 bases, with 9 bases between the two germline ends. The germline gives CDR1 SQVTM, CDR2 ANQGSEA. This CDR3 spans 11 amino acids. The CDR3 coding sequence is TGCAGCGTTGGACAGATCGATGGCTACACCTTC. It codes for CSVGQIDGYTF. Drawing the rest from reference TRBV29-1 and TRBJ1-2, the complete variable domain is SAVISQKPSRDICQRGTSLTIQCQVDSQVTMMFWYRQQPGQSLTLIATANQGSEATYESGFVIDKFPISRPNLTFSTLTVSNMSPEDSSIYLCSVGQIDGYTFGSGTRLTVV.

The J gene is TRBJ2-2, the V gene TRBV5-1; the D is unclear. Germline V CDR1 and CDR2: SGHRS, YFSETQ. This CDR3 is built from 14 residues. With 2 bases removed from V and 5 bases from J, the gap between germline ends came to 10 bases. The DNA of the CDR3 is TGCGCCAGCAGCTTCGAGCACTTGACCGGGGAGCTGTTTTTT. Translated, it gives CASSFEHLTGELFF.

The chain has TRBV28 and TRBJ1-2, with TRBD1 matching 9 bases. This CDR3 is 18 amino acids long. The germline V gene encodes CDR1 MDHEN and CDR2 SYDVKM. V was pared by 2 bases and J by 3 bases, with 13 bases of the junction left unmatched. The CDR3 DNA sequence: TGTGCCAGCAGTTTACCCCCGGGACAGGGAAACAGGCACTATGGCTACACCTTC. Encoded protein: CASSLPPGQGNRHYGYTF.